One sample yielded the 29 T cell receptor beta chains listed below, sequenced in a study of vaccination effects on CD4 cells after COVID-19 (dated by TCRdb to the early 2020s). To prepare the library, the immunoSEQ multiplex PCR assay was applied. TCRdb's version of the immuneACCESS table is confined to in-frame rearrangements and falls short of the full clone set. An unresolved V gene accounts for under half of the shortfall where checked; the remainder is of unknown origin. The sample table shows about 66,000 clones, and 76% are seen once. 0.9% to 1% of the sample is held by the ten biggest clonotypes. The ViraFEST assay stimulated PBMC with viral peptide pools and then used TCR sequencing to identify antigen-specific CD4+ T cell clonotypes by expansion. After around eleven days of culture, CD4+ T cells were isolated with the EasySep CD4+ T cell isolation kit. Participants received two doses of either the BNT162b2 or the mRNA-1273 mRNA SARS-CoV-2 vaccine.

The antigens for these receptors are not known. The source was CD4+ T cells from PBMCs cultured with HCoV-OC43 spike peptides, collected after COVID-19 vaccination. This specimen's cell subset or site label, per the study, means: HCoV-OC43 spike overlapping peptide pool stimulation. These TCRs come from a human donor who received a COVID-19 vaccine.

The chain couples TRBV6-5 to TRBJ1-4, with 7 nucleotides matching TRBD1. V lost 2 bases, J lost 3 bases, and 3 bases stayed unmatched. The CDR3 has 15 residues. Per the germline V gene, CDR1 is MNHEY and CDR2 is SVGAGI. The chain's CDR3 is CASSYIRGSNEKLFF. CDR3 nucleotides: TGTGCCAGCAGTTACATCAGGGGGTCTAATGAAAAACTGTTTTTT.

This chain connects TRBV5-1 to TRBJ2-2, with 7 positions matching TRBD1. The CDR3 loop spans 16 amino acids. Trimming cost V 4 bases and J 1 base; bases outside gene matches: 7. The germline CDR1 and CDR2 sequences are SGHRS and YFSETQ. The CDR3 DNA sequence: TGCGCCAGCAGCATTGACAGGGTTAGGAACACCGGGGAGCTGTTTTTT. It specifies CASSIDRVRNTGELFF.

This clone was counted only a few times. The chain employs TRBV2 and TRBJ2-1, with no clear D. This CDR3 is 12 amino acids long. The germline CDR1 and CDR2 sequences are SNHLY and FYNNEI. V lost 1 base and J lost 10, with 8 bases in between. The CDR3 reads CASSEEVWEQFF. CDR3 DNA sequence: TGTGCCAGCAGTGAAGAGGTGTGGGAGCAGTTCTTC.

This chain links TRBV6-5 with TRBJ2-7; 8 nucleotides agree with TRBD1. Germline loops: CDR1 MNHEY, CDR2 SVGAGI. The CDR3 contains 15 residues. V trimming: 6 bases; J trimming: 1 base; junction bases outside the gene matches: 8. The CDR3 protein is CASSPDRGGSYEQYV. The CDR3 DNA reads TGTGCCAGCAGCCCAGACAGGGGAGGATCCTACGAGCAGTACGTC.

The chain carries TRBV7-2 and TRBJ2-3; 9 bases map to TRBD1. J lost 3 bases, V lost 2 bases, and 6 bases had no gene match. Germline CDR1 reads SGHTA; CDR2 reads FQGNSA. The CDR3 extends over 16 amino acids. The CDR3 sequence is CASSLTGGIWTDTQYF. CDR3 sequence (DNA): TGTGCCAGCAGCTTAACAGGGGGCATTTGGACAGATACGCAGTATTTT.

This chain links TRBV10-3 with TRBJ2-3, with 15 bases lining up with TRBD2. CDR1 and CDR2 (germline): ENHRY, SYGVKD. The CDR3 is made up of 17 amino acids. Losses at the gene ends were 3 bases for V and 6 bases for J; bases not matched to a gene: 7. The CDR3 DNA follows: TGTGCCATCAGTGAAGGGACTAGCGGGGGGCGGGCGGATACGCAGTATTTT. Its protein product is CAISEGTSGGRADTQYF.

The rearrangement joins TRBV6-6 to TRBJ1-4, with D unresolved. The length of the CDR3 is 14 residues. V lost 0 bases, J lost 7 bases, and 9 bases lay in between. Germline V lookup: CDR1 MNHNY, CDR2 SVGAGI (reference sequence). Here the CDR3 DNA reads TGTGCCAGCAGTTACTCGTCCCTGAGTGAAAAACTGTTTTTT. Encoded protein: CASSYSSLSEKLFF.

This clone was observed a few times. The DNA for the CDR3 is TGTGCCACCAGGAAATCAGGGGAAACCGGGGAGCTGTTTTTT. Translated, it gives CATRKSGETGELFF. The chain carries TRBV24-1 and TRBJ2-2, with a possible D match to TRBD1 (6 bases). Germline-derived CDR1 and CDR2 are KGHDR and SFDVKD. The CDR3 covers 14 residues. The V gene lost 7 bases and the J gene lost 5 bases, with 13 bases spanning the gap.

The CDR3 region has the DNA TGCGCCAGCAGCCAAGAGGGCAGGGATCGGACTGGAAACACCATATATTTT. This codes for CASSQEGRDRTGNTIYF. The chain uses TRBV4-1 and TRBJ1-3; tentatively, D is TRBD1 (5 bases). Per germline, CDR1 MGHRA and CDR2 YSYEKL. The CDR3 runs to 17 residues. Trimming pared 0 bases from V and 2 bases from J, leaving 14 bases between.

J is TRBJ2-3 and V is TRBV20-1; D unresolved. Germline lookup yields CDR1 DFQATT and CDR2 SNEGSKA (reference sequence). V was shortened by 6 bases and J by 2 bases, with 6 bases between the two germline ends. This CDR3 comprises 11 residues. The CDR3 region has the DNA TGCAGTGCCACTATCACAGATACGCAGTATTTT. Translated, it gives CSATITDTQYF.

The chain carries TRBV10-3 and TRBJ1-1; unclear D gene. The CDR3 covers 14 residues. V was cut by 6 bases and J by 5 bases, with 16 bases left in between. Germline loops: CDR1 ENHRY, CDR2 SYGVKD. CDR3 coding DNA: TGTGCCATCAGCCCTCAGGTGCCGAAGACTGAAGCTTTCTTT. It encodes CAISPQVPKTEAFF.

This clone was seen a few times. The V and J genes are TRBV29-1 and TRBJ2-1; D gene ambiguous. Germline V gene data show CDR1 as SQVTM and CDR2 as ANQGSEA. This CDR3 has 13 amino acids. Trimming removed 0 bases at V and 7 bases at J, with 10 bases between. The CDR3: CSVEDLLGNEQFF. In DNA, the CDR3 is TGCAGCGTTGAAGATCTTTTAGGGAATGAGCAGTTCTTC.

The chain combines TRBV15 with TRBJ1-6, with D hard to call. The CDR3 length is 12 residues. Trimming left V 2 bases short and J 7 bases short, with 3 bases between. CDR1 LNHNV and CDR2 YYDKDF come from the germline V gene (reference sequence). The CDR3 sequence: CATSRRNSPLHF. Here the CDR3 DNA reads TGTGCCACCAGCAGAAGGAATTCACCCCTCCACTTT.

The rearrangement joins TRBV4-3 to TRBJ2-3; TRBD2 is a possible D gene (5 bases). Germline-derived CDR1 and CDR2 are LGHNA and YSLEER. The CDR3 has 19 amino acids. Trimming cost V 2 bases and J 2 bases, with 23 bases left between them. The CDR3 loop is CASSQPSRARSIFTDTQYF. DNA of the CDR3: TGCGCCAGCAGCCAACCCTCGAGGGCCAGGTCCATATTCACAGATACGCAGTATTTT.

The chain employs TRBV10-1 and TRBJ2-1; no firm D call. This CDR3 spans 14 amino acids. Germline lookup yields CDR1 WNHNN and CDR2 SYGVQD (reference sequence). Trimming took off 8 bases at V and 3 bases at J, with 14 bases between the two ends. The CDR3 sequence: CASGTPNSYNEQFF. CDR3 nucleotide sequence: TGCGCCAGCGGAACACCTAACAGCTACAATGAGCAGTTCTTC.

The V gene is TRBV2, the J gene TRBJ2-5, with D uncertain. This CDR3 is 13 amino acids long. V lost 9 bases, J lost 2 bases, and 13 bases lay in between. Germline-derived CDR1 and CDR2 are SNHLY and FYNNEI. The chain's CDR3 is CARKKGRQETQYF. CDR3 bases: TGTGCCAGAAAAAAGGGCAGACAAGAGACCCAGTACTTC. The whole variable domain, remainder taken from reference TRBV2 and TRBJ2-5, is EPEVTQTPSHQVTQMGQEVILRCVPISNHLYFYWYRQILGQKVEFLVSFYNNEISEKSEIFDDQFSVERPDGSNFTLKIRSTKLEDSAMYFCARKKGRQETQYFGPGTRLLVL.

This chain joins TRBV21-1 and TRBJ1-5. TRBV21-1 corresponds to a pseudogene. The CDR3 totals 15 residues. CDR3 sequence (DNA): TGTGCCAGCAGCGGCCTTTGGGAGAGCAATCAGCCCCAGCATTTT. Its translation is CASSGLWESNQPQHF.

The rearrangement joins TRBV10-2 to TRBJ2-2; D is tentatively TRBD1 or TRBD2 (6 bases each). Deletions cut 9 bases from V and 4 bases from J, with 15 bases between. The CDR3 extends over 14 amino acids. CDR1 and CDR2 (germline): WSHSY, SAAADI. CDR3 nucleotides: TGCGCCAGACGAGGGGGGCACCTCACCGGGGAGCTGTTTTTT. Translating it yields CARRGGHLTGELFF.

The chain links TRBV28 to TRBJ2-5; 7 bases map to TRBD2. The CDR3 extends over 12 amino acids. The germline CDR1 and CDR2 sequences are MDHEN and SYDVKM. CDR3 DNA: TGTGCGAGCGGGGCCCGACAAGAGACCCAGTACTTC. Residues: CASGARQETQYF.

This clone was detected only once. The CDR3 coding sequence is TGTGCCAGTAGTATTGCAGGTTCTGCAACTAATGAAAAACTGTTTTTT. Residues: CASSIAGSATNEKLFF. The chain has TRBV19 and TRBJ1-4, with D unclear. V was shortened by 3 bases and J by 0 bases, with 11 bases between the two germline ends. CDR1 and CDR2 (germline): LNHDA, SQIVND (reference sequence). This CDR3 comprises 16 residues.

The chain has TRBV18 and TRBJ1-1, with 11 bases aligning to TRBD1. Trimming took 2 bases from V and 1 from J; bases not matched to a gene: 3. CDR1 is KGHSH, CDR2 LQKENI, per germline. CDR3 size: 16 residues. CDR3 in DNA: TGTGCCAGCTCACCAGGACAGGGGGCAAGGAACACTGAAGCTTTCTTT. Protein sequence: CASSPGQGARNTEAFF. Together with reference TRBV18 and TRBJ1-1, the CDR3 gives the full variable domain: NAGVMQNPRHLVRRRGQEARLRCSPMKGHSHVYWYRQLPEEGLKFMVYLQKENIIDESGMPKERFSAEFPKEGPSILRIQQVVRGDSAAYFCASSPGQGARNTEAFFGQGTRLTVV.

In this sample, this clone is medium-sized. This chain links TRBV5-1 with TRBJ2-1; the D is unclear. V was clipped by 0 bases and J by 1 base, with 11 bases between them. This CDR3 is built from 16 residues. Germline V gene sequence: CDR1 SGHRS, CDR2 YFSETQ. DNA of the CDR3: TGCGCCAGCAGCTTGGGGACGACGATTTCCTACAATGAGCAGTTCTTC. It encodes CASSLGTTISYNEQFF.

This chain links TRBV7-9 with TRBJ2-3; maybe TRBD1 (6 bases). The CDR3 spans 15 residues. Per germline, CDR1 SEHNR and CDR2 FQNEAQ (reference sequence). The germline V and J ends were trimmed by 0 bases and 0 bases, with 7 bases remaining between them. This chain's CDR3 is CASSLAGQSTDTQYF. CDR3 coding DNA: TGTGCCAGCAGCTTAGCCGGACAGAGCACAGATACGCAGTATTTT.

The chain recombines TRBV30 with TRBJ2-7, with D possibly being TRBD2 (6 bases). The V end was cut by 1 base, the J end by 6 bases, with 22 bases between. The length of the CDR3 is 16 residues. Per germline, CDR1 GTSNPN and CDR2 SVGIG (reference sequence). The CDR3 DNA reads as TGTGCCTGGAGTGCTGCAAGGTCCCGGGGGATAGGCGAGCAGTACGTC. Translation gives CAWSAARSRGIGEQYV.

This clone was recorded at least ten times. This chain connects TRBV5-1 to TRBJ1-1; D unresolved. The CDR3 totals 15 residues. Trimming left V 0 bases short and J 3 bases short, with 12 bases between. The germline CDR1 and CDR2 sequences are SGHRS and YFSETQ. In DNA, the CDR3 is TGCGCCAGCAGCTTGGTCGGGGATTCTGACACTGAAGCTTTCTTT. Translation: CASSLVGDSDTEAFF.

The V and J genes are TRBV5-1 and TRBJ1-4, with a tentative D call TRBD1 (5 bases). This CDR3 is 14 amino acids long. Trimming took off 4 bases at V and 4 bases at J, with 11 bases between the two ends. The germline CDR1 and CDR2 sequences are SGHRS and YFSETQ. CDR3 amino acids: CASSRDRDNEKLFF. CDR3 nucleotides: TGCGCCAGCAGCCGGGACCGGGATAATGAAAAACTGTTTTTT. Complete variable domain (other parts from reference TRBV5-1 and TRBJ1-4): KAGVTQTPRYLIKTRGQQVTLSCSPISGHRSVSWYQQTPGQGLQFLFEYFSETQRNKGNFPGRFSGRQFSNSRSEMNVSTLELGDSALYLCASSRDRDNEKLFFGSGTQLSVL.

The chain recombines TRBV28 with TRBJ2-3, with D uncertain. This CDR3 region has 11 residues. Germline V gene lookup returns CDR1 MDHEN and CDR2 SYDVKM. Trimming cost V 4 bases and J 5 bases, with 4 bases left between them. DNA of the CDR3: TGTGCCAGCAGTTGGAGAGATACGCAGTATTTT. Its translation: CASSWRDTQYF.

This chain uses TRBV7-2 with TRBJ2-7, with TRBD1 as a possible D gene (6 bases). CDR1 and CDR2 from the germline V gene are SGHTA and FQGNSA. The CDR3 consists of 12 residues. V was pared by 1 base and J by 7 bases, with 8 bases between. DNA of the CDR3: TGTGCCAGCAGCTTAGGGGGGCTGGAGCAGTACGTC. This translates into CASSLGGLEQYV.

The rearrangement links TRBV4-1 to TRBJ1-2, with D possibly being TRBD1 (5 bases). CDR1 is MGHRA, CDR2 YSYEKL, per germline. CDR3 size: 16 residues. Trimming stripped 0 bases from V and 2 bases from J, with 13 bases between. The CDR3 region has the DNA TGCGCCAGCAGCCAAGAGGTAACAGGACTAAACTATGGCTACACCTTC. Amino acids: CASSQEVTGLNYGYTF.